Listed here are 12 T cell receptor beta chains from one sample, sequenced in a study of vaccination and CD4 T cells after COVID-19. An Oncomine TCR Beta short-read assay was used to sequence the DNA from cultured CD4+ T cells. TCRdb used MiXCR to reprocess the PCR reads, holding one entry per CDR3 protein. The sample records about 4,600 distinct CDR3 sequences, 43% being singletons. Described treatment: roughly 10-day PBMC culture with coronavirus spike peptide pools or control peptides (ViraFEST assay). Antigen specificity for these receptors is unknown. The sequencing input was CD4+ T cells from blood, cultured in vitro. These receptors all come from a human donor who had recovered from COVID-19.

This clonotype was detected a few times. This chain uses TRBV20-1 with TRBJ2-3, with 9 bases aligning to TRBD2. V dropped 1 base and J dropped 0; count of bases not matched to a gene: 5. Germline V lookup: CDR1 DFQATT, CDR2 SNEGSKA (reference sequence). The CDR3 sequence is 16 residues long. The CDR3: CSARGSAGGSTDTQYF. In DNA, the CDR3 is TGCAGTGCTAGAGGATCAGCGGGGGGTAGCACAGATACGCAGTATTTT.

There are a few counts of this clonotype. This chain links TRBV20-1 with TRBJ2-2, with 8 bases that match TRBD2. The ends lost 2 bases at V and 1 base at J; junction bases unmatched: 0. The germline CDR1 and CDR2 sequences are DFQATT and SNEGSKA (reference sequence). The CDR3 is 14 residues long. This CDR3 reads CSARSGGNTGELFF. In DNA form, the CDR3 reads TGCAGTGCTAGAAGCGGGGGGAACACCGGGGAGCTGTTTTTT.

This clonotype has only a few counts. This sequence joins TRBV24-1 and TRBJ2-3; 12 nucleotides align to TRBD2. V dropped 1 base and J dropped 0; count of bases not matched to a gene: 4. CDR1 is KGHDR, CDR2 SFDVKD, per germline. The CDR3 sequence is 18 residues long. The CDR3 reads CATSDFRLAGASTDTQYF. Here the CDR3 DNA reads TGTGCCACCAGTGATTTTCGACTAGCGGGAGCTAGCACAGATACGCAGTATTTT.

This clonotype was observed a handful of times. The chain joins TRBV20-1 to TRBJ1-2; TRBD1 might be the D (6 bases). Germline lookup yields CDR1 DFQATT and CDR2 SNEGSKA (reference sequence). V was pared by 3 bases and J by 7 bases, with 12 bases between. This CDR3 has 12 amino acids. The CDR3 nucleotides read TGCAGTGCTAGCCAACAGGGTGGTGGCTACACCTTC. Its protein product is CSASQQGGGYTF.

This rearrangement joins TRBV4-1 to TRBJ1-5, with D tentatively TRBD1 (5 bases). The germline V and J ends were trimmed by 2 bases and 1 base, with 21 bases remaining between them. This CDR3 is 19 amino acids long. Germline CDR1 is MGHRA and CDR2 is YSYEKL. In DNA form, the CDR3 reads TGCGCCAGCAGCCAAAGTACAGGCCCCAGAATAGGGAGCAATCAGCCCCAGCATTTT. As protein: CASSQSTGPRIGSNQPQHF.

In this sample, this clonotype turned up a few times. The rearrangement uses TRBV6-1 and TRBJ2-3; perhaps D is TRBD1 or TRBD2 (5 bases each). CDR3 length: 15 amino acids. Trimming took 5 bases from V and 2 from J, leaving 14 bases between them. Germline V gives CDR1 MNHNS, CDR2 SASEGT. CDR3 residues: CASSRTLGTTDTQYF. CDR3 DNA sequence: TGTGCCAGCAGTCGGACCCTGGGGACCACAGATACGCAGTATTTT.

The J gene is TRBJ2-3, the V gene TRBV7-3, with TRBD1 matching 9 bases. V lost 5 bases, J lost 3 bases, and 9 bases stayed unmatched. CDR3 length equals 16 residues. Germline-derived CDR1 and CDR2 are SGHTA and FQGTGA. The chain's CDR3 is CASSLKDRGGTDTQYF. As DNA, the CDR3 is TGTGCCAGCAGCCTGAAGGACAGGGGAGGAACAGATACGCAGTATTTT.

J is TRBJ1-5 and V is TRBV5-1; D remains unclear. This CDR3 has 14 amino acids. Germline lookup yields CDR1 SGHRS and CDR2 YFSETQ. V was pared by 0 bases and J by 1 base, with 5 bases between. This chain's CDR3 is CASSLGGSNQPQHF. As DNA, the CDR3 is TGCGCCAGCAGCTTGGGAGGGAGCAATCAGCCCCAGCATTTT.

Comment on this clonotype: One end of the junction varies from germline; a read error may be responsible. The J gene is TRBJ1-3, the V gene TRBV7-7, with unresolved D. Germline loops: CDR1 SSHAT, CDR2 FNYEAQ (reference sequence). The CDR3 runs 15 residues. CDR3 nucleotides: TGTGCTAGCAGCCCAGGTATCGACTCTGGAAACACCATATATTTT. Amino acids: CASSPGIDSGNTIYF.

The J gene is TRBJ2-3, the V gene TRBV18; TRBD2 might be the D (6 bases). This CDR3 has 15 amino acids. Per germline, CDR1 KGHSH and CDR2 LQKENI. V lost 4 bases and J 3 bases, leaving 14 bases between the germline ends. The CDR3 loop reads CASSLSSAETDTQYF. DNA of the CDR3: TGTGCCAGCTCACTGTCTAGCGCCGAAACAGATACGCAGTATTTT.

This clonotype was recorded a few times. This chain links TRBV18 with TRBJ2-1; D is undetermined. The CDR3 is 14 amino acids. The V and J ends lost 2 bases and 7 bases respectively, with 12 bases between them. CDR1 KGHSH and CDR2 LQKENI come from the germline V gene. The CDR3 is CASSPNQDWNEQFF. CDR3 in DNA: TGTGCCAGCTCACCAAATCAGGATTGGAATGAGCAGTTCTTC.

The chain links TRBV24-1 to TRBJ2-2; 7 positions agree with TRBD2. J was trimmed by 4 bases and V by 1 base; bases with no gene match: 5. In germline, CDR1 is KGHDR, CDR2 SFDVKD. The CDR3 contains 16 residues. CDR3 loop: CATSDLGGSPTGELFF. CDR3 DNA sequence: TGTGCCACCAGTGATTTAGGCGGGAGTCCCACCGGGGAGCTGTTTTTT.